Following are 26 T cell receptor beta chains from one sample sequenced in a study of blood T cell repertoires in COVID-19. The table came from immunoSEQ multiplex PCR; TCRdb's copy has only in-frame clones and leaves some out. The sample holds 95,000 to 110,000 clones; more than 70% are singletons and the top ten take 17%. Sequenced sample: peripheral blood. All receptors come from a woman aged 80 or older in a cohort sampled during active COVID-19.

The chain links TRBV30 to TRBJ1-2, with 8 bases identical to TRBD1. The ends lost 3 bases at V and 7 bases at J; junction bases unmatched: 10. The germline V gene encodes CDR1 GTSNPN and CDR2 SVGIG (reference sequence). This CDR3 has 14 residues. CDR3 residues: CAWRNQGARGGYTF. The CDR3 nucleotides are TGTGCCTGGAGAAATCAGGGGGCGCGCGGTGGCTACACCTTC. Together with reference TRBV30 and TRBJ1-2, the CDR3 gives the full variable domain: SQTIHQWPATLVQPVGSPLSLECTVEGTSNPNLYWYRQAAGRGLQLLFYSVGIGQISSEVPQNLSASRPQDRQFILSSKKLLLSDSGFYLCAWRNQGARGGYTFGSGTRLTVV.

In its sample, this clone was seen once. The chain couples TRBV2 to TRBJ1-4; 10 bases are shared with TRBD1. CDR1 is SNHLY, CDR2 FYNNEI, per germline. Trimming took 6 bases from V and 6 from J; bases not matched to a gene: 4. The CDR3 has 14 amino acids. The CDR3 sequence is CASSRTGGYEKLFF. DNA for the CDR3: TGTGCCAGCAGCCGGACAGGGGGTTATGAAAAACTGTTTTTT.

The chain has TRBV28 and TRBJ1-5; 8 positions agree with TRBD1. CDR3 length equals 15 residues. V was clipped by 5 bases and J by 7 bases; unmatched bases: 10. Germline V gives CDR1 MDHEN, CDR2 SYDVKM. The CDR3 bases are TGTGCCAGCAGTCCCACAGGGGGATACGGACAGCCCCAGCATTTT. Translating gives CASSPTGGYGQPQHF.

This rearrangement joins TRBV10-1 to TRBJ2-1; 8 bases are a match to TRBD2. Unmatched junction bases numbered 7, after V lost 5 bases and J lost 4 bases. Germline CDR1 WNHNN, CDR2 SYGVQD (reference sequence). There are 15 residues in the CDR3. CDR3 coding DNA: TGCGCCAGCAGTCCAGGAACTAGCGGATACAATGAGCAGTTCTTC. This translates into CASSPGTSGYNEQFF.

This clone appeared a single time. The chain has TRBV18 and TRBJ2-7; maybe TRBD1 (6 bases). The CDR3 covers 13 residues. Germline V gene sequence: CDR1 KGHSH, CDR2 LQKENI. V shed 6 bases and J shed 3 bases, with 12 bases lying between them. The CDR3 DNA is TGTGCCAGCTCGCCTTACAGGGTCTACGAGCAGTACTTC. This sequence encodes CASSPYRVYEQYF. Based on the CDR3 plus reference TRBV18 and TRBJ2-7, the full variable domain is NAGVMQNPRHLVRRRGQEARLRCSPMKGHSHVYWYRQLPEEGLKFMVYLQKENIIDESGMPKERFSAEFPKEGPSILRIQQVVRGDSAAYFCASSPYRVYEQYFGPGTRLTVT.

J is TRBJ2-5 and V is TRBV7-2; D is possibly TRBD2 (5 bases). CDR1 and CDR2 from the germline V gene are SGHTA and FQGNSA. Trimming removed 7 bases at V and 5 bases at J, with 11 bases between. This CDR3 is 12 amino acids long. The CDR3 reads CASTVGGETQYF. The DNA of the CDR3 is TGTGCCAGCACCGTTGGCGGGGAGACCCAGTACTTC.

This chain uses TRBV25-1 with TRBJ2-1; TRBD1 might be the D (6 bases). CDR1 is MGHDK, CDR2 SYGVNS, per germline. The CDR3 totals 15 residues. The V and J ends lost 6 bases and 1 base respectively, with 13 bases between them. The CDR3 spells CASRTGQMSYNEQFF. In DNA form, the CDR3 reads TGTGCCAGCAGAACAGGGCAAATGTCCTACAATGAGCAGTTCTTC. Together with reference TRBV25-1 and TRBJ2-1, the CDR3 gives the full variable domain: EADIYQTPRYLVIGTGKKITLECSQTMGHDKMYWYQQDPGMELHLIHYSYGVNSTEKGDLSSESTVSRIRTEHFPLTLESARPSHTSQYLCASRTGQMSYNEQFFGPGTRLTVL.

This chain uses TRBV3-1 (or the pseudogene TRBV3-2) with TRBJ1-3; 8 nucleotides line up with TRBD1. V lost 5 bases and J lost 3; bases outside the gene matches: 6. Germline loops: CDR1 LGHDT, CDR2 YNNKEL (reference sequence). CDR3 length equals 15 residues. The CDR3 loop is CASSTQGAGGNTIYF. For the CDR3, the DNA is TGTGCCAGCAGCACGCAGGGGGCTGGTGGAAACACCATATATTTT.

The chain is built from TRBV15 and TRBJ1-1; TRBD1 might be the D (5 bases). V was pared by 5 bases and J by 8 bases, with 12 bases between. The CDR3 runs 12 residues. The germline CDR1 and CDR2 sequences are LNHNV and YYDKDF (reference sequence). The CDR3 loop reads CATSEVQVEAFF. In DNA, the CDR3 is TGTGCCACCAGCGAAGTACAGGTAGAAGCTTTCTTT.

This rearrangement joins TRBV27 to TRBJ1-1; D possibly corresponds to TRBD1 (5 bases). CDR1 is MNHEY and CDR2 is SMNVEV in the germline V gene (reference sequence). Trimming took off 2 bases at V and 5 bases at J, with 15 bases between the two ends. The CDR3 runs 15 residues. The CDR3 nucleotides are TGTGCCAGCAGTTTAGATTGGGGCGTGGGTACTGAAGCTTTCTTT. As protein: CASSLDWGVGTEAFF.

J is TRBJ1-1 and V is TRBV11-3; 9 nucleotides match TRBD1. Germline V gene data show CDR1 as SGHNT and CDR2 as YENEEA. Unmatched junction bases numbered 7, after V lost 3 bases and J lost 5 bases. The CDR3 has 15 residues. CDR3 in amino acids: CASSLGQGESTEAFF. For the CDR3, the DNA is TGTGCCAGCAGCTTGGGACAGGGAGAGAGTACTGAAGCTTTCTTT. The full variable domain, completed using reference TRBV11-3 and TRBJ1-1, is EAGVVQSPRYKIIEKKQPVAFWCNPISGHNTLYWYLQNLGQGPELLIRYENEEAVDDSQLPKDRFSAERLKGVDSTLKIQPAELGDSAVYLCASSLGQGESTEAFFGQGTRLTVV.

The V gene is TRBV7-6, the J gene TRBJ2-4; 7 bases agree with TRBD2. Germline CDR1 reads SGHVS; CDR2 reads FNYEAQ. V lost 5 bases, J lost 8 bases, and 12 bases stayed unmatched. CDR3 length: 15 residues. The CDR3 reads CASSPARQGGYIQYF. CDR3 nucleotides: TGTGCCAGCAGCCCCGCCCGGCAGGGAGGGTACATTCAGTACTTC.

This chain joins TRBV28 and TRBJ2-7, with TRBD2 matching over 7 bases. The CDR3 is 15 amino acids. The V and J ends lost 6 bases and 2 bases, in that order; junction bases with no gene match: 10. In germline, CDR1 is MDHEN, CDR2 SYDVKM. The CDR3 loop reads CASRGMGGDPYEQYF. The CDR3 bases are TGTGCCAGCAGGGGAATGGGAGGGGACCCCTACGAGCAGTACTTC.

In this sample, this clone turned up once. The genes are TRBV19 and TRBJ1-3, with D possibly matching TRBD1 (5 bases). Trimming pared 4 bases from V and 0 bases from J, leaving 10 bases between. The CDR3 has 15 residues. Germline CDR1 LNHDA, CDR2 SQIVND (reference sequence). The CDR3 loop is CASSTQGFSGNTIYF. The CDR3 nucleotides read TGTGCCAGTAGTACTCAGGGATTCTCTGGAAACACCATATATTTT.

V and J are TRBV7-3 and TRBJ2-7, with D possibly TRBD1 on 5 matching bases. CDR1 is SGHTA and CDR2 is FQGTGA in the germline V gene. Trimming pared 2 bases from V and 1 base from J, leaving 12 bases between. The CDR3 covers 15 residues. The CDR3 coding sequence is TGTGCCAGCAGCTTATCTGACAGTGCATCCTACGAGCAGTACTTC. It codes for CASSLSDSASYEQYF.

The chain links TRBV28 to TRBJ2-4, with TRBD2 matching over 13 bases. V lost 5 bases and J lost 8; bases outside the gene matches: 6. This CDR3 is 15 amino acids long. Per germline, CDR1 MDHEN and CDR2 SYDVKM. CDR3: CASSTRLAGGYIQYF. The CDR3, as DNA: TGTGCCAGCAGTACCAGACTAGCGGGAGGTTACATTCAGTACTTC. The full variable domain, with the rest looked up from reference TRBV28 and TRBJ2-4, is DVKVTQSSRYLVKRTGEKVFLECVQDMDHENMFWYRQDPGLGLRLIYFSYDVKMKEKGDIPEGYSVSREKKERFSLILESASTNQTSMYLCASSTRLAGGYIQYFGAGTRLSVL.

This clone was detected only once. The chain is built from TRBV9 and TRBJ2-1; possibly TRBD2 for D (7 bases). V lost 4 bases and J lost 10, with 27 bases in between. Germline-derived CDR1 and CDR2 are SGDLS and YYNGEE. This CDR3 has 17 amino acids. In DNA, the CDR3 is TGTGCCAGCAGCCGCGACTCGACAAATACTAGGGGGGGAGAGCAGTTCTTC. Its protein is CASSRDSTNTRGGEQFF.

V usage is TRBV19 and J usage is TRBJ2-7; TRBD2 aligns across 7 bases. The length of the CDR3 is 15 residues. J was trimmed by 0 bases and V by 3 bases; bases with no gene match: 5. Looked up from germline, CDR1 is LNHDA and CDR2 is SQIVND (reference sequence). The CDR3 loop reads CASSMGGGSSYEQYF. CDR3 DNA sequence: TGTGCCAGTAGTATGGGGGGGGGTTCCTCCTACGAGCAGTACTTC.

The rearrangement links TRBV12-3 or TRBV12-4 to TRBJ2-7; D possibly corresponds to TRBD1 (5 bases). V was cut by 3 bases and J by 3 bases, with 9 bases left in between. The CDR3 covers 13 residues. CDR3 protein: CASSLGRDYEQYF. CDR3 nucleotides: TGTGCCAGCAGTTTGGGCAGGGACTACGAGCAGTACTTC.

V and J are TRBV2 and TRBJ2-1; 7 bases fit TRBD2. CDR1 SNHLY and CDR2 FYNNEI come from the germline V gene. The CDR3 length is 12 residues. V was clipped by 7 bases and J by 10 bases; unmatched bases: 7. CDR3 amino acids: CASKVLGGEQFF. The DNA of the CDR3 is TGTGCCAGCAAGGTCTTGGGGGGGGAGCAGTTCTTC.

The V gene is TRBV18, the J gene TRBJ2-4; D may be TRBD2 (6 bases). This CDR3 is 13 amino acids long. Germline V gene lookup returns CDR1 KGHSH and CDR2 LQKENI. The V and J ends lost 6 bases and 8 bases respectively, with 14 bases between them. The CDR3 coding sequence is TGTGCCAGCTCCCTTGCGGGGACGGACATTCAGTACTTC. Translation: CASSLAGTDIQYF.

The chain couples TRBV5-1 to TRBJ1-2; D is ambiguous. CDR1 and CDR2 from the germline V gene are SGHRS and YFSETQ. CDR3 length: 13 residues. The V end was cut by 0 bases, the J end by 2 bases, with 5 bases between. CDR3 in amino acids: CASSLVENYGYTF. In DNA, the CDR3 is TGCGCCAGCAGCTTGGTAGAAAACTATGGCTACACCTTC.

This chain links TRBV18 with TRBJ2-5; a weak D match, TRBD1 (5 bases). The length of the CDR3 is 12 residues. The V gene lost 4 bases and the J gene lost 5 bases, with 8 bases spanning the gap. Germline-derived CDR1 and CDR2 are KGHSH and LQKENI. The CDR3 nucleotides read TGTGCCAGCTCACTCAAGGGGGAGACCCAGTACTTC. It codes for CASSLKGETQYF.

Written as DNA, the CDR3 is TGCGCCAGCAGCATAGGACAGGGGGTAACAGATACGCAGTATTTT. Translating it yields CASSIGQGVTDTQYF. The rearrangement joins TRBV5-1 to TRBJ2-3; TRBD1 matches at 10 bases. V dropped 4 bases and J dropped 3; count of bases not matched to a gene: 5. This CDR3 spans 15 amino acids. From germline, CDR1 is SGHRS and CDR2 YFSETQ.

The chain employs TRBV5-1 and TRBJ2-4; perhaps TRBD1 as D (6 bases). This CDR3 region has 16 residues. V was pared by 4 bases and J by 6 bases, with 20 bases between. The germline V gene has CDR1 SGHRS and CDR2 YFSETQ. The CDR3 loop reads CASSPPPVGGPNIQYF. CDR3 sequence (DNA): TGCGCCAGCAGCCCGCCCCCTGTAGGGGGACCAAACATTCAGTACTTC.

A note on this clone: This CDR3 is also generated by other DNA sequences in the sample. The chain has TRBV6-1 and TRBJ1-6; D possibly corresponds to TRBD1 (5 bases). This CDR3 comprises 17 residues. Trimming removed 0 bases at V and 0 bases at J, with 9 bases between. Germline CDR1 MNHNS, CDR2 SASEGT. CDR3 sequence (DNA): TGTGCCAGCAGTGAAGCCTCAGGGTACTCCTATAATTCACCCCTCCACTTT. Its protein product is CASSEASGYSYNSPLHF.